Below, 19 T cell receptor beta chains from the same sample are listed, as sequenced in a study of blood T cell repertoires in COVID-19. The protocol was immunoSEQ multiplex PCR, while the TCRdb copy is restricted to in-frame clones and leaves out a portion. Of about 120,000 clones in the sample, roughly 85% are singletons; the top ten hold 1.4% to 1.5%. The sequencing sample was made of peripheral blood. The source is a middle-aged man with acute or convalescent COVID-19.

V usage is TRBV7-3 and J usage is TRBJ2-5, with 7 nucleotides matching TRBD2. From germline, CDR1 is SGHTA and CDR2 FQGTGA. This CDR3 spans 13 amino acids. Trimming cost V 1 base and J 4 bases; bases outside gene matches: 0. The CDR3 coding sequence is TGTGCCAGCAGCTTAAGGGGGGGAGAGACCCAGTACTTC. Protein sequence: CASSLRGGETQYF.

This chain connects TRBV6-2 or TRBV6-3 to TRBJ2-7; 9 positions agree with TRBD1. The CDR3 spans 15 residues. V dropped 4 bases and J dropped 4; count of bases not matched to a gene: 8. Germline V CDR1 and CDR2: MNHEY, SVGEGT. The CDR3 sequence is CASSSFGTGSYEQYF. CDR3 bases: TGTGCCAGCAGTTCGTTCGGGACAGGGAGTTACGAGCAGTACTTC.

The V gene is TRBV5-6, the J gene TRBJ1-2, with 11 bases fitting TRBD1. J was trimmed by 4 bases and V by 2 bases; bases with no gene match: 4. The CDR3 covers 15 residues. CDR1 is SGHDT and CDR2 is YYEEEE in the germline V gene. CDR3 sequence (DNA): TGTGCCAGCAGCTTCCTTGGGACAGGGGGCTATGGCTACACCTTC. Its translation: CASSFLGTGGYGYTF.

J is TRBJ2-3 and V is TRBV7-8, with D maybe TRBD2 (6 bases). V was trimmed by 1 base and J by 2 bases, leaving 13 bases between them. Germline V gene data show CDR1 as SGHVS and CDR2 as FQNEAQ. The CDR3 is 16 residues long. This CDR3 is CASSLETGVFTDTQYF. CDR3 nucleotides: TGTGCCAGCAGCTTAGAGACGGGGGTGTTCACAGATACGCAGTATTTT.

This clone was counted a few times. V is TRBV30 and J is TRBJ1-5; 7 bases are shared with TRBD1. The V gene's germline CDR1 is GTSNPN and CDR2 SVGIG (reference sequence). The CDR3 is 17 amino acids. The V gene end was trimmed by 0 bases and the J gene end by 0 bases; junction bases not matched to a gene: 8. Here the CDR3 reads CAWSVGTAPYSNQPQHF. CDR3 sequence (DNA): TGTGCCTGGAGTGTAGGGACAGCGCCGTATAGCAATCAGCCCCAGCATTTT. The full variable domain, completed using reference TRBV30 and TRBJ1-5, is SQTIHQWPATLVQPVGSPLSLECTVEGTSNPNLYWYRQAAGRGLQLLFYSVGIGQISSEVPQNLSASRPQDRQFILSSKKLLLSDSGFYLCAWSVGTAPYSNQPQHFGDGTRLSIL.

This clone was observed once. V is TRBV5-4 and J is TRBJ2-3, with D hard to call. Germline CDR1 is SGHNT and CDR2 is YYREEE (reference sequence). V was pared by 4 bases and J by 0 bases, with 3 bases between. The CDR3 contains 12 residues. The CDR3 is CASSLSTDTQYF. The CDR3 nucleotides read TGTGCCAGCAGCCTCAGCACAGATACGCAGTATTTT.

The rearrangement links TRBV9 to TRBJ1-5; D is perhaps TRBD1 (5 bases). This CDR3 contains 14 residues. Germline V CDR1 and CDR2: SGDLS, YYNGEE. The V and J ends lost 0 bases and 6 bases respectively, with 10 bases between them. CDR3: CASSVGGGTQPQHF. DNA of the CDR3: TGTGCCAGCAGCGTAGGGGGGGGTACTCAGCCCCAGCATTTT.

This chain's CDR3 is CASSFLAGGGNEQFF. The CDR3 DNA is TGTGCCAGCAGCTTCCTAGCGGGAGGTGGCAATGAGCAGTTCTTC. The V and J genes are TRBV5-5 and TRBJ2-1; 11 positions agree with TRBD2. There are 15 residues in the CDR3. CDR1 is SGHKS, CDR2 YYEKEE, per germline (reference sequence). Trimming removed 2 bases from V and 6 bases from J; junction bases left unmatched: 4.

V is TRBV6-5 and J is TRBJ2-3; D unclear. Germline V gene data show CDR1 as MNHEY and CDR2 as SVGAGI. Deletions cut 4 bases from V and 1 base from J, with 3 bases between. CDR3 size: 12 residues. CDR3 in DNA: TGTGCCAGCAGTTCCGGCACAGATACGCAGTATTTT. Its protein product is CASSSGTDTQYF.

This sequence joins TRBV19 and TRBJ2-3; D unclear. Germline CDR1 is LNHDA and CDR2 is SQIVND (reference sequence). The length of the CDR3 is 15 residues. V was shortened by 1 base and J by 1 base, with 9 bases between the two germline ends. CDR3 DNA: TGTGCCAGTAGTATAGCAGGCTTGGGCACAGATACGCAGTATTTT. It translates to CASSIAGLGTDTQYF.

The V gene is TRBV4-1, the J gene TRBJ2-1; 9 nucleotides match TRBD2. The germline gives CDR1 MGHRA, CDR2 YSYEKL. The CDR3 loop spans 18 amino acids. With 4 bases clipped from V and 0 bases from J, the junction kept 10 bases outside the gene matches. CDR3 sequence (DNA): TGCGCCAGCAGCCCCCGGACTAGCGCCGTCAGCTCCTACAATGAGCAGTTCTTC. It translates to CASSPRTSAVSSYNEQFF.

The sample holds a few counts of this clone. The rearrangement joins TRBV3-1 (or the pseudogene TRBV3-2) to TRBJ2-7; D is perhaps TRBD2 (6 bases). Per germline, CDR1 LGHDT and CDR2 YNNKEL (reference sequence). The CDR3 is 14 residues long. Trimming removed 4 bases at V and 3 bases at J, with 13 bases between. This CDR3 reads CASSLKGRSYEQYF. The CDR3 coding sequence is TGTGCCAGCAGCCTGAAGGGGAGGAGCTACGAGCAGTACTTC.

The DNA of the CDR3 is TGTGCCAGCGTGGGAGGGGCCTCTTACACTGAAGCTTTCTTT. It codes for CASVGGASYTEAFF. The chain is built from TRBV5-6 and TRBJ1-1, with D perhaps matching TRBD1 (5 bases). V was cut by 7 bases and J by 3 bases, with 16 bases left in between. Per germline, CDR1 SGHDT and CDR2 YYEEEE. The CDR3 runs to 14 residues.

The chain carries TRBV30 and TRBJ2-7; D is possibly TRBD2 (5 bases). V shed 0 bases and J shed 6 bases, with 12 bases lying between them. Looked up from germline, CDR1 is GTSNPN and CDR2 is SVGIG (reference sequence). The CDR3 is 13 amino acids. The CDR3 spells CAWSVSEGFEQYF. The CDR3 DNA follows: TGTGCCTGGAGTGTATCCGAGGGTTTCGAGCAGTACTTC.

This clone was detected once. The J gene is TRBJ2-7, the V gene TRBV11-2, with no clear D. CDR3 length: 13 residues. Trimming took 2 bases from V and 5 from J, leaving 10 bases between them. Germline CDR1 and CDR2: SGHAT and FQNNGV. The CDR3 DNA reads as TGTGCCAGCAGCTTATACGCAGGTGACGAGCAGTACTTC. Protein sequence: CASSLYAGDEQYF.

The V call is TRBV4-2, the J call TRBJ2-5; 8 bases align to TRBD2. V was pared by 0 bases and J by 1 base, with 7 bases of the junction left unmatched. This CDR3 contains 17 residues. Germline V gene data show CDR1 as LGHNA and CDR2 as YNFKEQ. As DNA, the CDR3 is TGTGCCAGCAGCCAAGAGGGGAACGGGGGGGCCCAAGAGACCCAGTACTTC. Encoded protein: CASSQEGNGGAQETQYF.

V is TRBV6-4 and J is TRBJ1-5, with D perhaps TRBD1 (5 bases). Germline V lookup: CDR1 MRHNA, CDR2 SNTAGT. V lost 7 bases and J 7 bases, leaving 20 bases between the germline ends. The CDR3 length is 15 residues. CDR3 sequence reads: CASTQDIRLTQPQHF. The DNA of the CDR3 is TGTGCCAGCACCCAGGACATTCGCCTGACGCAGCCCCAGCATTTT.

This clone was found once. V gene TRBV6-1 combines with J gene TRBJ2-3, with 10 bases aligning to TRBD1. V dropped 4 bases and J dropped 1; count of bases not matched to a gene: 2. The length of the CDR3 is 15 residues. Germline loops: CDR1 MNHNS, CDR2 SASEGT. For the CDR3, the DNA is TGTGCCAGCAGTGGCGGACAGGGGGGCACAGATACGCAGTATTTT. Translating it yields CASSGGQGGTDTQYF.

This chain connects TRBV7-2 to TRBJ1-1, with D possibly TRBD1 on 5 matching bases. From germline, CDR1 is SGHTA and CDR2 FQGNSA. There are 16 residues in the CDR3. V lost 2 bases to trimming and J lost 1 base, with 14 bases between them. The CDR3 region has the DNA TGTGCCAGCAGCTTAACTGCGGGACGGTCGAACACTGAAGCTTTCTTT. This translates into CASSLTAGRSNTEAFF.